This TCR beta chain was retrieved from a study of blood T cells in healthy people across ages (dated by TCRdb to between 2015 and 2016). Concerning the study at large: In model experiments, template switching captured about one uniquely barcoded TCR beta cDNA molecule for every two T cells. Donors of different ages were randomly distributed across sequencing lanes to avoid experimental bias. For two donors (one aged 18 to 30 and one aged 80 or older), the study analyzed two additional independent replicas of 1 million unique cDNA reads from the same blood draw. Four age groups were formed from the donors: young (average 16 years), middle-aged (approximately 41), aged (around 62) and long-lived (around 82). Age-related changes in TCR beta repertoire diversity were measured in the study by deep sequencing normalized with unique cDNA molecular identifiers.

The library was produced with 5' RACE. The instrument given in TCRdb is Illumina HiSeq 2500. The second PCR ran for roughly 7 to 12 cycles and used a J-beta primer mix along with a sample-barcoded 5' primer. Each TCR beta cDNA molecule received a unique molecular identifier from a template-switch 5' adaptor carrying 12 random nucleotides. Each sample yielded at least 3 million CDR3-containing paired-end reads. All of the RNA was converted into first-strand cDNA using the Mint cDNA synthesis kit, with a TRBC-specific oligonucleotide serving as the primer. Following uracil-DNA glycosylase treatment, a first 18-cycle PCR with universal primers M1SS and BC2_uni_R was performed on all cDNA. The paper's data handling went like this. For normalization, 1 million high-quality reads were randomly selected from each sample, with every read carrying a distinct molecular identifier. Reads sharing molecular identifiers were discarded rather than binned into consensus sequences. CDR3 identification, clonotype clustering and error correction used MiTCR with a Q25 quality threshold and the strictest error-elimination algorithm. Lower-bound total TCR beta diversity was estimated with a nonparametric unseen species model using Euler transformation. Using fastp at Q25 and MiXCR, TCRdb reprocessed the public reads and kept productive beta chains. Every entry covers one CDR3 protein and lists the most common genes and DNA from its rows. TCRdb's processing, not the study's, gives the V and J calls here. The sample records about 1.6 million distinct CDR3 sequences, roughly 32% of which are singletons. In total, the top ten clones hold approximately 10% of the sample.

Donors were 39 systemically healthy Caucasian individuals from Russia aged 6 to 90 years. Ten milliliters of peripheral blood were collected from each donor into EDTA-treated Vacutainer tubes. PBMCs were isolated by Ficoll-Paque density-gradient centrifugation, with at least 6.5 million obtained per sample. Trizol reagent was used to extract total RNA from the PBMCs, yielding at least 5.5 micrograms per sample. For every donor, flow cytometry on a PBMC aliquot measured the percentage of naive CD45RAhigh/CD27high T cells. The research as a whole found: Compared with the aged group, more naive CD4+ T cells, fewer expanded clones and increased TCR diversity were shown by the long-lived group, suggesting age selection. Conclusive comparison of naive and antigen-experienced compartments was prevented by the profiling of bulk unsorted PBMCs. Estimates of total diversity based on one million sequenced T cells were regarded as lower bounds and as underestimates. Donor CMV infection status was unknown, potentially confounding age-related changes in expanded clonotypes. Observed TCR beta diversity per million T cells fell roughly linearly with age, and a significant reduction was already apparent by age roughly 41. Observed TCR beta diversity correlated strongly with the percentage of naive T cells measured by flow cytometry.

Here V drops 4 bases and J drops 0 bases, and the junction holds 14 bases not matched to any gene. The CDR3 runs 19 amino acids, cysteine and phenylalanine included. Just the 57-base CDR3 DNA is kept, in frame starting at base 1. Per the germline V gene (reference sequence), MNHEY is the CDR1 and SMNVEV is the CDR2. In regard to this clonotype: The target of this receptor is not known. No base quality values were provided; no much bigger clone lies one nucleotide off.

Specimen: blood. The chain couples TRBV27 to TRBJ2-7; TRBD1 aligns with 11 central bases. The TCR comes from a woman aged 25 to 39 in good health. The nucleotide sequence is given as TGTGCCAGCAGTTCCCCCGCGGGACAGGGGGGCCCCAGCTCCTACGAGCAGTACTTC. Its amino acids are CASSSPAGQGGPSSYEQYF.